The text below deals with one T cell receptor beta chain. Its antigen is not identified. This CDR3 is 15 amino acids long. CDR1 is SGHTA, CDR2 FQGNSA, per germline. Germline trimming cut 1 base from V and 4 bases from J; bases unmatched to any gene: 4. The PCR made use of 60 Vbeta and 13 Jbeta primers. Authors' data handling: Counted up in a later analysis, unique TCR beta chains came to approximately 83 million, with around 11 million shared. The assay was immunoSEQ multiplex PCR, and TCRdb's table has in-frame clones only and misses some. V, J and clone size were drawn from that table, and D and trimming were deduced from the DNA. Here the sample spans fewer than 200,000 clones, over 65% being singletons. This sample is part of a study of cytomegalovirus exposure and HLA in healthy donors. Study results and limitations: In an earlier analysis, productive rearrangement rates for most beta V segments clustered near 87% or 30%.

The V and J genes are TRBV7-2 and TRBJ2-4, with TRBD1 matching over 7 bases. Source material: PBMCs. The receptor's source is a woman aged 25 to 39 in good health and CMV-seronegative. CDR3 sequence: CASSLVGGAKNIQYF. CDR3 coding DNA: TGTGCCAGCAGCTTAGTAGGGGGCGCAAAAAACATTCAGTACTTC.